This T cell receptor beta chain was sequenced for a study of read filtering for tumor transcriptome and immune sequencing. Whole-study context: Per sample, TCR-region reads ranged about 4 to 11 million by IR-seq, 85 to 1273 by RNA-seq.

From about 400 ng of RNA, a library with molecular barcoded alpha/delta and beta/gamma adaptors was made. TCRdb analysed the reads with MiXCR anew, one entry per CDR3 protein. The sample shows 20,000 or so distinct CDR3 sequences, around a fifth of them seen only once. Germline V gene data show CDR1 as MNHEY and CDR2 as SMNVEV (reference sequence). The CDR3 loop spans 12 amino acids. Trimming shortened V by 5 bases and J by 7 bases, and 8 bases separated the two germline ends. This clonotype came up many times. This clonotype originated in a donor aged 40 or older with multiple myeloma. The sequencing input was a population of CD138-negative cells sorted from bone marrow. The chain links TRBV27 to TRBJ2-2, with TRBD1 as a possible D gene (5 bases). DNA of the CDR3: TGTGCCAGCAGTCAGGGCGTCGGGGAGCTGTTTTTT. Protein sequence: CASSQGVGELFF.